These T cell receptor beta chains were read from a single sample in a study of graft-versus-host responses after intestinal transplantation. Here immunoSEQ multiplex PCR was the method, and the copy in TCRdb shows in-frame clones only, minus some. Among around 30,000 clones listed, 90% to 95% were seen once. The sequencing used PBMCs, collected 66 days after intestinal transplant. The receptors shown here come from a human patient who received an intestinal transplant, so some T cells may come from the graft donor. The CDR3 runs from the conserved cysteine through the conserved F or W. A D gene is named only where the DNA matches it firmly. Where a row states a size, it is once, few, many or the class of an expanded clone; other rows omit it.

v_gene	abundance	len	j_gene	d_gene	CDR3nt	CDR3aa
TRBV9	-	13	TRBJ2-1	-	TGTGCCAGCAGCGTAGCTTCCGATTTTGAGCAGTTCTTC	CASSVASDFEQFF
TRBV6-4	-	15	TRBJ2-1	-	TGTGCCAGCAGTCCTTTAGGCGGGAATTACAATGAGCAGTTCTTC	CASSPLGGNYNEQFF
TRBV5-1	-	14	TRBJ1-1	-	TGCGCCAGCAAATTGGGCTCCATGAACACTGAAGCTTTCTTT	CASKLGSMNTEAFF
TRBV2	-	13	TRBJ2-5	-	TGTGCCAGCAGTGTGGGGGGTGGAGAGACCCAGTACTTC	CASSVGGGETQYF
TRBV4-1	-	12	TRBJ2-1	-	TGCGCCAGCAGCCATCCTACAGGGGAGGGGTTCTTC	CASSHPTGEGFF
TRBV4-1	-	17	TRBJ1-1	-	TGCGCCAGCAGCCAAGATGTAGGGATCCTAATGAACACTGAAGCTTTCTTT	CASSQDVGILMNTEAFF
TRBV6-5	-	16	TRBJ2-5	-	TGTGCCAGCAGTTGGTTCTTTTGGGGGACCCAAGAGACCCAGTACTTC	CASSWFFWGTQETQYF
TRBV6-1	few	15	TRBJ2-6	-	TGTGCCAGCAGTGGAGATGATTCTGGGGCCAACGTCCTGACTTTC	CASSGDDSGANVLTF
TRBV27	-	15	TRBJ2-3	-	TGTGCCAGCAGGGTGGGTGACTGGGTCACAGATACGCAGTATTTT	CASRVGDWVTDTQYF
TRBV6-4	-	15	TRBJ2-2	-	TGTGCCAGCAGTGACTTTGAGTACCCCACCGGGGAGCTGTTTTTT	CASSDFEYPTGELFF